This entry lists 24 T cell receptor beta chains sequenced from one sample in a study of T cell responses to AZD1222 COVID-19 vaccine. Here immunoSEQ multiplex PCR was the method, and the copy in TCRdb shows in-frame clones only, minus some. The table includes roughly 150,000 clones, almost 95% detected once. The specimen comprised peripheral blood, sampled 28 days after the second AZD1222 dose. The receptor source for this set is an adult who received the AZD1222 COVID-19 vaccine.

The chain is built from TRBV7-2 and TRBJ2-3; perhaps TRBD1 as D (5 bases). CDR3 length equals 15 residues. V dropped 1 base and J dropped 2 bases, with 10 bases sitting between them. CDR1 and CDR2 from the germline V gene are SGHTA and FQGNSA. CDR3 loop: CASSLVGAYTDTQYF. As DNA, the CDR3 is TGTGCCAGCAGCTTAGTAGGGGCTTACACAGATACGCAGTATTTT.

The chain joins TRBV11-2 to TRBJ1-1; D is ambiguous. The length of the CDR3 is 13 residues. The V and J ends lost 5 bases and 4 bases respectively, with 11 bases between them. In germline, CDR1 is SGHAT, CDR2 FQNNGV. CDR3 nucleotide sequence: TGTGCCAGCAGCCCCGGGTGGGGCACTGAAGCTTTCTTT. It is translated as CASSPGWGTEAFF.

The chain's CDR3 is CASSYSPGSYTEAFF. The CDR3 DNA follows: TGTGCCAGCAGTTACTCACCGGGGTCTTACACTGAAGCTTTCTTT. The chain uses TRBV6-2 or TRBV6-3 and TRBJ1-1, with unresolved D. Germline V gives CDR1 MNHEY, CDR2 SVGEGT. This CDR3 is built from 15 residues. Trimming removed 0 bases at V and 3 bases at J, with 11 bases between.

The chain recombines TRBV9 with TRBJ1-1; no clear D. This CDR3 is built from 13 residues. Germline lookup yields CDR1 SGDLS and CDR2 YYNGEE. V was pared by 0 bases and J by 7 bases, with 10 bases between. The CDR3 reads CASSVGLGFEAFF. CDR3 nucleotide sequence: TGTGCCAGCAGCGTAGGTCTGGGGTTTGAAGCTTTCTTT.

CDR3 nucleotides: TGTGCCAGCAGCTTGGGGCTAGCGATGTACAATGAGCAGTTCTTC. Protein: CASSLGLAMYNEQFF. This chain uses TRBV5-5 with TRBJ2-1, with D tentatively TRBD2 (6 bases). The CDR3 is made up of 15 amino acids. Trimming left V 0 bases short and J 4 bases short, with 11 bases between. Germline CDR1 is SGHKS and CDR2 is YYEKEE (reference sequence).

This rearrangement joins TRBV29-1 to TRBJ1-1, with TRBD1 as a possible D gene (5 bases). With 6 bases removed from V and 1 base from J, the gap between germline ends came to 12 bases. Germline CDR1 and CDR2: SQVTM and ANQGSEA. The CDR3 is made up of 13 amino acids. CDR3 region: CSVAGWENTEAFF. DNA of the CDR3: TGCAGCGTCGCAGGGTGGGAGAACACTGAAGCTTTCTTT. The variable domain in full, with the rest retrieved from reference TRBV29-1 and TRBJ1-1, is SAVISQKPSRDICQRGTSLTIQCQVDSQVTMMFWYRQQPGQSLTLIATANQGSEATYESGFVIDKFPISRPNLTFSTLTVSNMSPEDSSIYLCSVAGWENTEAFFGQGTRLTVV.

V is TRBV5-1 and J is TRBJ2-1; 9 bases fit TRBD2. Per the germline V gene, CDR1 is SGHRS and CDR2 is YFSETQ. This CDR3 is built from 16 residues. V trimming: 1 base; J trimming: 9 bases; junction bases outside the gene matches: 11. The CDR3 sequence: CASSLNAAGGGFEQFF. For the CDR3, the DNA is TGCGCCAGCAGCTTGAATGCGGCGGGAGGGGGGTTTGAGCAGTTCTTC.

The CDR3 spells CASSLVTMNTEAFF. The CDR3 DNA sequence: TGTGCCAGCAGCTTAGTGACCATGAACACTGAAGCTTTCTTT. The chain carries TRBV13 and TRBJ1-1; D is unresolved. Germline V lookup: CDR1 PRHDT, CDR2 FYEKMQ (reference sequence). V lost 1 base and J 0 bases, leaving 6 bases between the germline ends. CDR3 size: 14 residues.

This rearrangement joins TRBV3-1 (or the pseudogene TRBV3-2) to TRBJ1-4; 7 bases map to TRBD1. Looked up from germline, CDR1 is LGHDT and CDR2 is YNNKEL (reference sequence). V lost 4 bases and J lost 0; bases outside the gene matches: 5. The CDR3 covers 16 residues. The CDR3 DNA is TGTGCCAGCAGCCCGGACAGGAAACCAACTAATGAAAAACTGTTTTTT. Protein: CASSPDRKPTNEKLFF.

V gene TRBV2 combines with J gene TRBJ1-3; D remains unclear. The CDR3 spans 15 residues. Germline lookup yields CDR1 SNHLY and CDR2 FYNNEI. Trimming shortened V by 7 bases and J by 1 base, and 14 bases separated the two germline ends. The CDR3 loop is CASTGSEESGNTIYF. The CDR3 DNA sequence: TGTGCCAGCACTGGGAGCGAGGAATCTGGAAACACCATATATTTT.

J is TRBJ1-4 and V is TRBV5-5; 7 bases map to TRBD1. The CDR3 contains 16 residues. The germline V gene encodes CDR1 SGHKS and CDR2 YYEKEE (reference sequence). The junction had 7 bases not matched to a gene; V was cut back by 1 base and J by 4 bases. DNA of the CDR3: TGTGCCAGCAGCTTGTCCCTGGGACAGTTTAATGAAAAACTGTTTTTT. It specifies CASSLSLGQFNEKLFF.

About this clone: Compared with germline, one end of the junction differs, possibly owing to a read error. This chain joins TRBV12-3 or TRBV12-4 and TRBJ1-1; D is unresolved. CDR3 length: 11 residues. The CDR3 coding sequence is TGTGCCAGCAGTTTAGAACTCCCCCCTTTTTTT. This codes for CASSLELPPFF.

The chain employs TRBV6-2 or TRBV6-3 and TRBJ1-1; weak D call: TRBD1 (6 bases). The CDR3 contains 15 residues. Per germline, CDR1 MNHEY and CDR2 SVGEGT. With 5 bases removed from V and 1 base from J, the gap between germline ends came to 14 bases. The CDR3 reads CASSDLKGGNTEAFF. Here the CDR3 DNA reads TGTGCCAGCAGTGACCTAAAAGGGGGGAACACTGAAGCTTTCTTT.

J is TRBJ1-1 and V is TRBV11-2; no firm D call. CDR3 size: 12 residues. V lost 2 bases and J 4 bases, leaving 5 bases between the germline ends. CDR1 and CDR2 from the germline V gene are SGHAT and FQNNGV. The CDR3 nucleotides read TGTGCCAGCAGCTTAAGGGTCACTGAAGCTTTCTTT. Translation gives CASSLRVTEAFF.

This rearrangement joins TRBV5-5 to TRBJ2-1; 7 bases fit TRBD1. CDR1 and CDR2 from the germline V gene are SGHKS and YYEKEE (reference sequence). The CDR3 is 14 residues long. Trimming at V came to 4 bases and at J to 4 bases, leaving 5 bases not matched to a gene. The CDR3: CASSLGQRYNEQFF. The CDR3 coding sequence is TGTGCCAGCAGCCTGGGACAGCGATACAATGAGCAGTTCTTC.

The V call is TRBV7-9, the J call TRBJ1-4; D is perhaps TRBD1 (6 bases). Germline CDR1 reads SEHNR; CDR2 reads FQNEAQ (reference sequence). Trimming removed 6 bases at V and 7 bases at J, with 18 bases between. CDR3 length: 15 residues. The CDR3, as DNA: TGTGCCAGCAGTTTTAGAACAGGGAGAAGTGAAAAACTGTTTTTT. Protein sequence: CASSFRTGRSEKLFF. The full variable domain, with the rest looked up from reference TRBV7-9 and TRBJ1-4, is DTGVSQNPRHKITKRGQNVTFRCDPISEHNRLYWYRQTLGQGPEFLTYFQNEAQLEKSRLLSDRFSAERPKGSFSTLEIQRTEQGDSAMYLCASSFRTGRSEKLFFGSGTQLSVL.

The chain links TRBV25-1 to TRBJ1-1; maybe TRBD1 (6 bases). The CDR3 spans 16 residues. V was pared by 4 bases and J by 3 bases, with 18 bases between. CDR1 is MGHDK and CDR2 is SYGVNS in the germline V gene. The CDR3 DNA follows: TGTGCCAGCAGTGCGAAGGGGTCCGAGGGGGACACTGAAGCTTTCTTT. Residues: CASSAKGSEGDTEAFF.

This chain links TRBV30 with TRBJ2-1; D may be TRBD2 (5 bases). Trimming pared 4 bases from V and 8 bases from J, leaving 9 bases between. This CDR3 contains 11 residues. Germline CDR1 reads GTSNPN; CDR2 reads SVGIG (reference sequence). CDR3 region: CAWTSGYEQFF. The CDR3 nucleotides read TGTGCCTGGACTTCGGGATATGAGCAGTTCTTC.

The chain couples TRBV5-1 to TRBJ1-1; D remains ambiguous. The length of the CDR3 is 13 residues. Germline values: CDR1 SGHRS, CDR2 YFSETQ. Trimming removed 0 bases from V and 6 bases from J, with 9 bases in between. The chain's CDR3 is CASSLGGLSEAFF. As DNA, the CDR3 is TGCGCCAGCAGCTTGGGCGGTCTCTCTGAAGCTTTCTTT.

This clone was observed once. This sequence joins TRBV29-1 and TRBJ2-7; possibly TRBD1 for D (5 bases). Trimming took off 4 bases at V and 3 bases at J, with 19 bases between the two ends. This CDR3 is built from 15 residues. Germline assignment: CDR1 SQVTM and CDR2 ANQGSEA. The CDR3 reads CSVVTSGLTGYEQYF. CDR3 nucleotides: TGCAGCGTTGTCACGTCAGGGCTAACCGGCTACGAGCAGTACTTC.

Concerning this clone: One junction end does not reproduce the germline sequence, and a read error may be involved. The gene calls are TRBV7-9 and TRBJ2-1; tentatively, D is TRBD2 (6 bases). The CDR3 runs 12 residues. CDR1 is SEHNR, CDR2 FQNEAQ, per germline (reference sequence). CDR3 DNA: TGCATGACTAGAGGAGGCTCAGATGAGCAGTTCTTC. It encodes CMTRGGSDEQFF.

The chain combines TRBV12-3 or TRBV12-4 with TRBJ2-1; D tentatively fits TRBD1 or TRBD2 (5 bases each). Trimming took off 5 bases at V and 9 bases at J, with 5 bases between the two ends. This CDR3 spans 10 amino acids. CDR3: CASSGGEQFF. DNA for the CDR3: TGTGCCAGCAGTGGGGGTGAGCAGTTCTTC.

The chain recombines TRBV5-1 with TRBJ1-1, with D perhaps TRBD1 (5 bases). Germline CDR1 reads SGHRS; CDR2 reads YFSETQ. The CDR3 totals 15 residues. Trimming shortened V by 3 bases and J by 6 bases, and 18 bases separated the two germline ends. Here the CDR3 DNA reads TGCGCCAGCAGCTCTCAGACCGGGGGGATGGCTGAAGCTTTCTTT. Translating it yields CASSSQTGGMAEAFF.

The DNA of the CDR3 is TGTGCCAGCAGCTACGACAGGGTCACTGAAGCTTTCTTT. Protein product: CASSYDRVTEAFF. This chain connects TRBV7-9 to TRBJ1-1, with 7 bases matching TRBD1. CDR1 is SEHNR, CDR2 FQNEAQ, per germline (reference sequence). The CDR3 is 13 residues long. Trimming cost V 4 bases and J 4 bases; bases outside gene matches: 3.